These 23 T cell receptor beta chains share one sample of origin, sequenced in a study of T-cell memory formation after mild COVID-19. TCRdb fed the 5' RACE reads into MiXCR, producing one record per CDR3 protein. In the table there are approximately 580,000 distinct CDR3 sequences, roughly 22% of which are singletons. Material for sequencing was PBMCs or a T cell subset sorted from them (not recorded which). Source of these receptors: an adult woman who had mild COVID-19 (a few samples of this study predate the infection). Cell type and time point are not known.

V gene TRBV5-1 combines with J gene TRBJ1-2; unclear D gene. CDR3 length: 14 amino acids. V lost 0 bases, J lost 3 bases, and 9 bases lay in between. Germline V gives CDR1 SGHRS, CDR2 YFSETQ. The CDR3 DNA is TGCGCCAGCAGCTTGGAGTGGGGAGACTATGGCTACACCTTC. Translated, it gives CASSLEWGDYGYTF.

The genes are TRBV2 and TRBJ1-1, with D possibly TRBD1 on 6 matching bases. Trimming removed 9 bases from V and 0 bases from J, with 17 bases in between. The CDR3 totals 15 residues. CDR1 and CDR2 (germline): SNHLY, FYNNEI. CDR3 in amino acids: CASTPRTVMNTEAFF. CDR3 nucleotide sequence: TGTGCCAGTACTCCAAGGACAGTAATGAACACTGAAGCTTTCTTT.

V usage is TRBV12-3 or TRBV12-4 and J usage is TRBJ2-5; maybe TRBD2 (6 bases). The germline V and J ends were trimmed by 2 bases and 2 bases, with 12 bases remaining between them. CDR3 size: 15 residues. Here the CDR3 DNA reads TGTGCCAGCAGTTTATTCAGCGGGCTTCAAGAGACCCAGTACTTC. This codes for CASSLFSGLQETQYF.

This clonotype has only a few counts. V gene TRBV28 combines with J gene TRBJ2-7; 9 positions agree with TRBD1. This CDR3 has 15 amino acids. Germline values: CDR1 MDHEN, CDR2 SYDVKM. Trimming at V came to 8 bases and at J to 2 bases, leaving 10 bases not matched to a gene. The CDR3 reads CASFKPGTGPYEQYF. The CDR3 DNA follows: TGTGCCAGCTTTAAGCCCGGGACAGGGCCCTACGAGCAGTACTTC.

This clonotype was seen a handful of times. The rearrangement uses TRBV5-1 and TRBJ2-3; 14 bases line up with TRBD2. Trimming took 3 bases from V and 0 from J; bases not matched to a gene: 9. This CDR3 is 19 amino acids long. CDR1 SGHRS and CDR2 YFSETQ come from the germline V gene. The CDR3 loop is CASSWTGTSGGASTDTQYF. Here the CDR3 DNA reads TGCGCCAGCAGCTGGACGGGGACTAGCGGGGGTGCTAGCACAGATACGCAGTATTTT.

This clonotype was seen a handful of times. This chain connects TRBV7-9 to TRBJ2-1, with 12 bases aligning to TRBD2. CDR1 SEHNR and CDR2 FQNEAQ come from the germline V gene (reference sequence). Trimming cost V 7 bases and J 5 bases; bases outside gene matches: 6. The CDR3 spans 15 residues. CDR3 region: CASNIGLAGNNEQFF. As DNA, the CDR3 is TGTGCCAGCAACATAGGACTAGCGGGAAACAATGAGCAGTTCTTC.

The chain uses TRBV9 and TRBJ2-3; D might be TRBD2 (5 bases). Trimming left V 7 bases short and J 5 bases short, with 11 bases between. There are 12 residues in the CDR3. Germline V gene lookup returns CDR1 SGDLS and CDR2 YYNGEE. This CDR3 is CASGSPGDTQYF. For the CDR3, the DNA is TGTGCCAGCGGGAGTCCCGGAGATACGCAGTATTTT. Full variable domain (rest looked up from reference TRBV9 and TRBJ2-3): DSGVTQTPKHLITATGQRVTLRCSPRSGDLSVYWYQQSLDQGLQFLIQYYNGEERAKGNILERFSAQQFPDLHSELNLSSLELGDSALYFCASGSPGDTQYFGPGTRLTVL.

CDR3 in DNA: TGCAGTGCTAGAGCCGGGGACTCGATATACAATGAGCAGTTCTTC. Translating it yields CSARAGDSIYNEQFF. The chain links TRBV20-1 to TRBJ2-1; TRBD2 might be the D (6 bases). The CDR3 contains 15 residues. With 1 base removed from V and 4 bases from J, the gap between germline ends came to 14 bases. Germline CDR1 reads DFQATT; CDR2 reads SNEGSKA (reference sequence).

This clonotype was counted a few times. This chain uses TRBV29-1 with TRBJ2-1; 10 bases are shared with TRBD2. V shed 6 bases and J 8 bases; nucleotides not matched to a gene: 1. The CDR3 consists of 11 residues. Germline V gene data show CDR1 as SQVTM and CDR2 as ANQGSEA. For the CDR3, the DNA is TGCAGCGTAGCGGGGGGGGATGAGCAGTTCTTC. The encoded protein is CSVAGGDEQFF.

The V and J genes are TRBV7-2 and TRBJ2-2; 8 nucleotides line up with TRBD2. Per the germline V gene, CDR1 is SGHTA and CDR2 is FQGNSA. The CDR3 extends over 15 amino acids. With 5 bases clipped from V and 5 bases from J, the junction kept 7 bases outside the gene matches. CDR3 residues: CASSLNIAGTGELFF. The CDR3 nucleotides read TGTGCCAGCAGCCTCAATATAGCGGGAACCGGGGAGCTGTTTTTT.

In this sample, this clonotype turned up a few times. The V and J genes are TRBV7-2 and TRBJ2-7; 7 positions match TRBD2. CDR3 length: 17 amino acids. V dropped 1 base and J dropped 5; count of bases not matched to a gene: 14. Germline V gene sequence: CDR1 SGHTA, CDR2 FQGNSA. The CDR3 loop is CASSLETLAGAIHEQYF. The CDR3 DNA reads as TGTGCCAGCAGCTTAGAAACGTTGGCGGGAGCCATCCACGAGCAGTACTTC.

This clonotype was recorded a few times. The rearrangement uses TRBV7-9 and TRBJ2-1; 10 positions match TRBD2. The CDR3 extends over 15 amino acids. CDR1 and CDR2 from the germline V gene are SEHNR and FQNEAQ (reference sequence). Unmatched junction bases numbered 9, after V lost 7 bases and J lost 6 bases. CDR3 sequence (DNA): TGTGCCAGCACCCTCCCAAGCGGGGGGGCCAATGAGCAGTTCTTC. Residues: CASTLPSGGANEQFF. The variable domain in full, completed from reference TRBV7-9 and TRBJ2-1, reads DTGVSQNPRHKITKRGQNVTFRCDPISEHNRLYWYRQTLGQGPEFLTYFQNEAQLEKSRLLSDRFSAERPKGSFSTLEIQRTEQGDSAMYLCASTLPSGGANEQFFGPGTRLTVL.

This clonotype has just a few counts. This chain links TRBV4-2 with TRBJ2-3; either TRBD1 or TRBD2 may fit D (5 bases each). Germline CDR1 is LGHNA and CDR2 is YNFKEQ. This CDR3 spans 16 amino acids. Trimming took 3 bases from V and 0 from J, leaving 13 bases between them. CDR3 region: CASSHVLGRSTDTQYF. Written as DNA, the CDR3 is TGTGCCAGCAGCCACGTCTTGGGACGTAGCACAGATACGCAGTATTTT.

V gene TRBV6-2 or TRBV6-3 combines with J gene TRBJ2-1; TRBD2 matches at 7 bases. Unmatched junction bases numbered 9, after V lost 2 bases and J lost 14 bases. Germline V lookup: CDR1 MNHEY, CDR2 SVGEGT. This CDR3 contains 13 residues. CDR3 residues: CASSYGMAGVEFF. The CDR3 bases are TGTGCCAGCAGTTACGGGATGGCGGGAGTCGAGTTCTTC.

The chain employs TRBV6-1 and TRBJ1-5, with D unresolved. Deletions cut 3 bases from V and 7 bases from J, with 13 bases between. The CDR3 totals 14 residues. Germline assignment: CDR1 MNHNS and CDR2 SASEGT. CDR3: CASSEHFSRQPQHF. The CDR3 DNA reads as TGTGCCAGCAGTGAGCATTTCTCACGACAGCCCCAGCATTTT.

With respect to this clonotype: Mismatch with germline at one junction end may stem from a read error. The chain couples TRBV7-7 to TRBJ2-2; 11 nucleotides align to TRBD2. This CDR3 region has 16 residues. The germline V gene encodes CDR1 SSHAT and CDR2 FNYEAQ (reference sequence). The CDR3 reads CASSPTSGGNTGELFF. CDR3 nucleotide sequence: TGTGCTAGCAGCCCCACTAGCGGGGGAAACACCGGGGAGCTGTTTTTT.

Only a few counts were recorded for this clonotype. CDR3 DNA: TGCGCCAGCAGCGGGGTGCCGGAGCGATACGAGCAGTACTTC. This translates into CASSGVPERYEQYF. The genes are TRBV5-1 and TRBJ2-7; D unresolved. The CDR3 runs to 14 residues. Germline V gene lookup returns CDR1 SGHRS and CDR2 YFSETQ. Trimming left V 4 bases short and J 4 bases short, with 15 bases between.

In its sample, this clonotype was seen a few times. The V gene is TRBV4-1, the J gene TRBJ1-5; 8 positions match TRBD1. The CDR3 consists of 15 residues. The V and J ends lost 3 bases and 3 bases, in that order; junction bases with no gene match: 4. Germline CDR1 is MGHRA and CDR2 is YSYEKL. CDR3 nucleotides: TGCGCCAGCAGCCAGGGACAGGCGAACAATCAGCCCCAGCATTTT. Protein sequence: CASSQGQANNQPQHF.

This chain links TRBV5-1 with TRBJ2-2; TRBD2 matches at 11 bases. Germline CDR1 is SGHRS and CDR2 is YFSETQ. V shed 0 bases and J 4 bases; nucleotides not matched to a gene: 5. The CDR3 loop spans 17 amino acids. The CDR3 nucleotides read TGCGCCAGCAGCTTGGAGCTAGCGGGGGGCCCCACCGGGGAGCTGTTTTTT. Translating gives CASSLELAGGPTGELFF.

This clonotype was counted a few times. V gene TRBV12-3 or TRBV12-4 combines with J gene TRBJ2-1, with a possible D match to TRBD1 (5 bases). The CDR3 has 15 amino acids. Trimming stripped 2 bases from V and 4 bases from J, with 12 bases between. DNA for the CDR3: TGTGCCAGCAGTTTATCGGCCAGGGTATACAATGAGCAGTTCTTC. It encodes CASSLSARVYNEQFF.

The chain has TRBV12-3 or TRBV12-4 and TRBJ2-7; D is unclear. The CDR3 loop spans 12 amino acids. V was pared by 0 bases and J by 7 bases, with 7 bases between. The DNA of the CDR3 is TGTGCCAGCAGTTTAGCCCGGCTTGAGCAGTACTTC. It codes for CASSLARLEQYF.

This clonotype was seen a handful of times. The chain uses TRBV4-3 and TRBJ2-5; 11 bases line up with TRBD2. CDR3 length: 15 residues. Germline assignment: CDR1 LGHNA and CDR2 YSLEER. V lost 5 bases and J lost 4; bases outside the gene matches: 6. The CDR3 is CASSARLAGRETQYF. CDR3 bases: TGCGCCAGCAGCGCACGACTAGCGGGAAGAGAGACCCAGTACTTC.

V and J are TRBV12-3 or TRBV12-4 and TRBJ2-2; D not resolved. V lost 6 bases to trimming and J lost 1 base, with 9 bases between them. CDR3 length equals 14 residues. In DNA form, the CDR3 reads TGTGCCAGCAGGTCATTACTGAACACCGGGGAGCTGTTTTTT. Translating gives CASRSLLNTGELFF.